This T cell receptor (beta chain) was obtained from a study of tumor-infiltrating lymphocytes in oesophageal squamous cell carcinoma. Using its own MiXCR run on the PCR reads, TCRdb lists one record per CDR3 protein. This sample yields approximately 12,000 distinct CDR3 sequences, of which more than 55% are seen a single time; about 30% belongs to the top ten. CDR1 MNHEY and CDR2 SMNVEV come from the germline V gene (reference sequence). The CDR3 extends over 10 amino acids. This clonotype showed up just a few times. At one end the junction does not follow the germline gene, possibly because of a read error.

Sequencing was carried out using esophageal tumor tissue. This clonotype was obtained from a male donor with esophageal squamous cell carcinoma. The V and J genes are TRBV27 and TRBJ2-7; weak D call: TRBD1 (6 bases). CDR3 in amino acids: CASGRTERYF. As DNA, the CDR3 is TGTGCCAGCGGACGGACAGAGCGGTACTTC.